These 14 T cell receptor beta chains share one sample of origin, sequenced in a study of cytomegalovirus exposure and HLA in healthy donors. Sequencing used immunoSEQ multiplex PCR; TCRdb keeps in-frame clones, though not all of them. Of about 200,000 clones detected, 80% to 85% appear once; the ten largest clones hold 0.95% to 1.5%. Material: PBMCs. The receptors originated from a woman aged 30 to 39 in good health and CMV-seronegative.

The V and J genes are TRBV10-1 and TRBJ2-2; TRBD1 is a possible D gene (5 bases). V lost 6 bases and J 4 bases, leaving 12 bases between the germline ends. CDR1 is WNHNN and CDR2 is SYGVQD in the germline V gene (reference sequence). The CDR3 is 14 amino acids. In nucleotides, the CDR3 is TGCGCCAGCAGCCTGACAGTGACCACCGGGGAGCTGTTTTTT. Translated, it gives CASSLTVTTGELFF.

The chain uses TRBV27 and TRBJ1-1; D is perhaps TRBD1 (5 bases). Trimming left V 7 bases short and J 2 bases short, with 17 bases between. There are 15 residues in the CDR3. Germline V CDR1 and CDR2: MNHEY, SMNVEV (reference sequence). DNA of the CDR3: TGTGCCAGCATGTTATGGGGCAGCTTAAACACTGAAGCTTTCTTT. This codes for CASMLWGSLNTEAFF.

This sequence joins TRBV4-1 and TRBJ2-2; 10 bases are a match to TRBD2. Germline CDR1 is MGHRA and CDR2 is YSYEKL. The V and J ends lost 3 bases and 4 bases, in that order; junction bases with no gene match: 8. This CDR3 spans 17 amino acids. CDR3 nucleotide sequence: TGCGCCAGCAGCCAGAACGGACTAGCGGAGTCCACCGGGGAGCTGTTTTTT. Encoded protein: CASSQNGLAESTGELFF.

The chain joins TRBV11-1 to TRBJ2-5, with 8 bases that match TRBD2. CDR3 length: 13 amino acids. CDR1 SGHAT and CDR2 FQDESV come from the germline V gene (reference sequence). After removal of 3 bases from V and 5 bases from J, the junction contained 2 bases not matched to a gene. The CDR3 bases are TGTGCCAGCAGCTTCGGGGGGGACGAGACCCAGTACTTC. Encoded protein: CASSFGGDETQYF.

The genes are TRBV6-1 and TRBJ1-5; 8 positions match TRBD1. The trim removed 1 base at V and 8 bases at J, leaving 7 bases unmatched. The V gene's germline CDR1 is MNHNS and CDR2 SASEGT. This CDR3 spans 15 amino acids. The DNA of the CDR3 is TGTGCCAGCAGTGAAGGCAGGGGGCTAGCGGAGCCCCAGCATTTT. It encodes CASSEGRGLAEPQHF.

This chain connects TRBV9 to TRBJ2-3; 10 bases match TRBD2. The CDR3 is 16 residues long. Trimming took 2 bases from V and 4 from J; bases not matched to a gene: 7. The germline V gene encodes CDR1 SGDLS and CDR2 YYNGEE. CDR3 region: CASSVVSGGAPDTQYF. As DNA, the CDR3 is TGTGCCAGCAGCGTCGTCAGCGGGGGGGCCCCAGATACGCAGTATTTT.

The chain joins TRBV28 to TRBJ1-5; D is unclear. This CDR3 has 15 amino acids. The germline V and J ends were trimmed by 0 bases and 1 base, with 7 bases remaining between them. Germline CDR1 is MDHEN and CDR2 is SYDVKM. The CDR3 is CASSLWSGSNQPQHF. The CDR3 DNA reads TGTGCCAGCAGTTTATGGTCCGGGAGCAATCAGCCCCAGCATTTT.

This clone was seen a few times. Other DNA sequences in this specimen translate into the identical CDR3. The genes are TRBV25-1 and TRBJ2-5; D unresolved. This CDR3 is 11 amino acids long. CDR1 and CDR2 (germline): MGHDK, SYGVNS. V lost 4 bases to trimming and J lost 7 bases, with 7 bases between them. This chain's CDR3 is CASSGPGTQYF. The DNA of the CDR3 is TGTGCCAGCAGTGGGCCGGGGACCCAGTACTTC.

The gene calls are TRBV5-4 and TRBJ1-5, with 10 nucleotides matching TRBD1. Germline-derived CDR1 and CDR2 are SGHNT and YYREEE (reference sequence). V lost 4 bases, J lost 3 bases, and 7 bases stayed unmatched. This CDR3 has 16 amino acids. The CDR3 here is CASSNQDRGPNQPQHF. The CDR3 DNA is TGTGCCAGCAGCAACCAAGACAGGGGGCCCAATCAGCCCCAGCATTTT.

This sequence joins TRBV27 and TRBJ2-1; D is perhaps TRBD2 (6 bases). The CDR3 length is 15 residues. Germline V gene lookup returns CDR1 MNHEY and CDR2 SMNVEV (reference sequence). Trimming shortened V by 2 bases and J by 4 bases, and 12 bases separated the two germline ends. CDR3 DNA: TGTGCCAGCAGTTTAAAGGGGACTCATTACAATGAGCAGTTCTTC. Translation: CASSLKGTHYNEQFF.

A few counts support this clone. The gene calls are TRBV5-1 and TRBJ2-1, with TRBD1 matching 8 bases. Germline V lookup: CDR1 SGHRS, CDR2 YFSETQ. Unmatched junction bases numbered 11, after V lost 7 bases and J lost 8 bases. The length of the CDR3 is 14 residues. The CDR3 DNA is TGCGCCAGCTTCTTCGACAGGGGATTCGATGAGCAGTTCTTC. Amino acid sequence: CASFFDRGFDEQFF.

The chain combines TRBV6-1 with TRBJ1-2; 7 bases agree with TRBD1. V gave up 4 bases and J gave up 1 base; unmatched junction bases: 12. The CDR3 extends over 17 amino acids. The V gene's germline CDR1 is MNHNS and CDR2 SASEGT. CDR3: CASSVEGTGALNYGYTF. The CDR3 DNA reads TGTGCCAGCAGTGTCGAGGGAACAGGGGCCCTTAACTATGGCTACACCTTC.

V is TRBV19 and J is TRBJ2-1, with 7 bases fitting TRBD1. Germline values: CDR1 LNHDA, CDR2 SQIVND (reference sequence). Trimming took 7 bases from V and 7 from J; bases not matched to a gene: 7. The CDR3 is 13 amino acids. The CDR3 DNA reads as TGTGCCAGTAATATCAGGACAGGTAATGAGCAGTTCTTC. This encodes CASNIRTGNEQFF.

The chain has TRBV7-3 and TRBJ2-2; TRBD2 matches 10 bases. There are 15 residues in the CDR3. J gave up 4 bases and V 6 bases, and 5 bases lay outside the gene matches. The germline CDR1 and CDR2 sequences are SGHTA and FQGTGA. CDR3 loop: CASSELAGRTGELFF. In nucleotides, the CDR3 is TGTGCCAGCAGTGAACTAGCGGGACGCACCGGGGAGCTGTTTTTT.